These 14 T cell receptor beta chains came from one sample sequenced in a study of T cell clusters in autoimmune cytopenias. Multiplex touch-down PCR amplified TRB using TRB-A and TRB-B pools in one tube. Reprocessing the multiplex PCR reads, TCRdb reports a single entry for every CDR3 protein and omits DNA. In total, the table holds some 15,000 distinct CDR3 sequences. Approximately 36,000 genome equivalents of blood DNA were amplified for TRB. The sample consisted of peripheral blood. The receptors were sampled from a human donor with an autoimmune cytopenia or autoimmune hepatitis (not recorded which).

The V gene is TRBV29-1, the J gene TRBJ1-2; TCRdb names TRBD1, which stays unverified in the absence of DNA. This CDR3 has 12 amino acids. Germline V gene sequence: CDR1 SQVTM, CDR2 ANQGSEA. The CDR3 spells CSGGSTNYGYTF.

The rearrangement uses TRBV6-5 and TRBJ1-5; TCRdb indicates TRBD1, and absent DNA this call remains unverified. Germline CDR1 and CDR2: MNHEY and SVGAGI. The CDR3 totals 13 residues. This chain's CDR3 is CASSDRVNQPQHF.

The chain recombines TRBV12-3 or TRBV12-4 with TRBJ2-3; with no DNA, the TCRdb D assignment of TRBD2 cannot be verified. The CDR3 sequence is 16 residues long. The CDR3 reads CASSPVRTSGSDTQYF.

The chain has TRBV7-2 and TRBJ2-1. The CDR3 loop spans 12 amino acids. Germline V lookup: CDR1 SGHTA, CDR2 FQGNSA. This chain's CDR3 is CASSLISNEQFF. Complete variable domain (other parts from reference TRBV7-2 and TRBJ2-1): GAGVSQSPSNKVTEKGKDVELRCDPISGHTALYWYRQSLGQGLEFLIYFQGNSAPDKSGLPSDRFSAERTGGSVSTLTIQRTQQEDSAVYLCASSLISNEQFFGPGTRLTVL.

This CDR3 reads CASREYNEKLFF. J is TRBJ1-4 and V is TRBV5-1. The CDR3 is made up of 12 amino acids. Per germline, CDR1 SGHRS and CDR2 YFSETQ.

The chain has TRBV7-9 and TRBJ1-3; the TRBD1 assignment by TCRdb is unverifiable without DNA. Germline loops: CDR1 SEHNR, CDR2 FQNEAQ (reference sequence). There are 14 residues in the CDR3. The CDR3 spells CASSFDRQTDTIYF.

Considering frequency, this clonotype is medium-sized. This chain connects TRBV12-3 or TRBV12-4 to TRBJ2-6. The CDR3 sequence is 13 residues long. The chain's CDR3 is CASVHSGANVLTF.

V gene TRBV12-3 or TRBV12-4 combines with J gene TRBJ1-4. The length of the CDR3 is 11 residues. CDR3 in amino acids: CASSLDRKLFF.

The V call is TRBV6-5, the J call TRBJ1-1; as DNA is missing, the TRBD1 call by TCRdb cannot be tested. This CDR3 has 14 residues. Germline V gives CDR1 MNHEY, CDR2 SVGAGI. CDR3 residues: CASRTRGQGTEAFF.

The J gene is TRBJ1-3, the V gene TRBV19. Germline CDR1 is LNHDA and CDR2 is SQIVND (reference sequence). CDR3 length: 16 amino acids. The CDR3 loop is CASSILVADSGNTIYF. Complete variable domain (other parts from reference TRBV19 and TRBJ1-3): DGGITQSPKYLFRKEGQNVTLSCEQNLNHDAMYWYRQDPGQGLRLIYYSQIVNDFQKGDIAEGYSVSREKKESFPLTVTSAQKNPTAFYLCASSILVADSGNTIYFGEGSWLTVV.

The chain has TRBV6-6 and TRBJ1-1; TCRdb's D call, TRBD1, is unchecked because there is no DNA. Per the germline V gene, CDR1 is MNHNY and CDR2 is SVGAGI (reference sequence). This CDR3 contains 15 residues. The CDR3: CATIARQGMNTEAFF.

The chain employs TRBV7-2 and TRBJ2-7. The CDR3 consists of 12 residues. Germline V lookup: CDR1 SGHTA, CDR2 FQGNSA. The CDR3 loop is CASSSDHYEQYF.

V and J are TRBV7-9 and TRBJ2-5; the D call of TRBD2 rests on TCRdb alone, since no DNA is present to check it. Per the germline V gene, CDR1 is SEHNR and CDR2 is FQNEAQ (reference sequence). This CDR3 comprises 17 residues. The CDR3 is CASSPRREDRVQETQYF.

Frequency places this clonotype as medium-sized. The rearrangement uses TRBV30 and TRBJ1-4; without DNA, the TCRdb call of TRBD1 cannot be checked. The germline V gene encodes CDR1 GTSNPN and CDR2 SVGIG (reference sequence). This CDR3 is 15 amino acids long. CDR3 loop: CAWRRPGPGNEKLFF.